This T cell receptor (beta chain) came from a study of T cells after yellow fever vaccination. Findings and limits, study-wide: Booster sampling recovered most clones from primary vaccination (roughly 96% CD4, over 75% CD8).

Points on this clonotype: What it binds is not known.

TCRdb re-called the 5' RACE reads with MiXCR, one entry per CDR3 protein. The profile shows a few hundred thousand distinct CDR3 sequences, approximately 10% of them singletons. The source was CD4+ T cells sorted from PBMCs, collected 5 days after the yellow fever booster vaccination. The sequence was collected from a man aged 18 to 30 who received the YFV17D yellow fever vaccine.

DNA for the CDR3: TGTGCCATTGACAGGGTTCGCGGCTACACCTTC. Translated, it gives CAIDRVRGYTF. The chain has TRBV5-8 and TRBJ1-2; 7 bases agree with TRBD1. CDR3 length: 11 residues. Germline V gene data show CDR1 as SGHTS and CDR2 as YDEGEE. Losses at the gene ends were 9 bases for V and 8 bases for J; bases not matched to a gene: 7.